Reported below is one TCR beta chain. Produced via immunoSEQ multiplex PCR; TCRdb's table is partial and in-frame only. The sample holds 450,000 to 650,000 clones, 75% to 85% seen once. This record belongs to a study of shared T cell receptors in the human thymus. Trimming stripped 4 bases from V and 0 bases from J, with 13 bases between. The CDR3 runs 16 residues. The sample also formed part of further work on human thymus T cells. That source reports: Donors consisted of healthy Finnish infants (having corrective surgery for congenital heart defects). Thymus tissue for the work was resected from patients undergoing corrective heart surgery. V and J gene usage appeared biased in thymic and blood repertoires. Thymic TCR repertoires of unrelated people reportedly overlapped highly.

The sequencing sample was made of thymocytes. This rearrangement joins TRBV5-3 to TRBJ1-4; D not certain. TRBV5-3 qualifies as an ORF whose function is uncertain. The TCR was taken from a boy in the first two years of life with a congenital heart defect. Here the CDR3 reads CARSPSGSATNEKLFF. The DNA of the CDR3 is TGTGCCAGAAGCCCCTCGGGAAGCGCAACTAATGAAAAACTGTTTTTT.